These T cell receptor beta chains were read from a single sample in a study of regulatory T cells in long-lasting Graves disease. TCRdb used MiXCR to reprocess the multiplex PCR reads, holding one entry per CDR3 protein. Of about 430,000 distinct CDR3 sequences listed, under 25% are singletons. The specimen comprised peripheral blood mononuclear cells (PBMCs), sampled when the disease was refractory, from a patient treated with antithyroid drugs. These receptors all stem from a female donor with Graves disease. Each CDR3 is given without its conserved first and last residue.

J gene	V gene	CDR3 protein
TRBJ2-5	TRBV13	ASSFQGAMETQY
TRBJ2-7	TRBV27	ASSSGRSYEQY
TRBJ2-7	TRBV3-1	ASSQNLAGGGEQY
TRBJ2-6	TRBV7-9	ASTTHRAGANVLT
TRBJ1-2	TRBV13	ASSFASANYGYT
TRBJ1-6	TRBV11-3	ASLGGTYNSPLH
TRBJ2-7	TRBV30	AWSVNTGTYEQY
TRBJ1-1	TRBV20-1	SAGRETTEAF
TRBJ2-7	TRBV12-3/TRBV12-4	ASSLGMTGTYEQY
TRBJ2-2	TRBV28	ASSSPSGRHTGELF
TRBJ2-2	TRBV24-1	ATSAKSDSGELF
-	TRBV3-1	ASSQSQRNHEQF
TRBJ1-4	TRBV28	ASSLPAGGGEKLF
TRBJ2-7	TRBV5-6	ASSLTSWGGEQY
TRBJ1-6	TRBV7-9	ASSRRTGMDSPLH
TRBJ1-1	TRBV7-2	ASSSQARGGNTEAF
TRBJ1-2	TRBV12-3/TRBV12-4	ASSMGGSLYYGYT
TRBJ1-5	TRBV7-8	ASSLGRSHQPQH